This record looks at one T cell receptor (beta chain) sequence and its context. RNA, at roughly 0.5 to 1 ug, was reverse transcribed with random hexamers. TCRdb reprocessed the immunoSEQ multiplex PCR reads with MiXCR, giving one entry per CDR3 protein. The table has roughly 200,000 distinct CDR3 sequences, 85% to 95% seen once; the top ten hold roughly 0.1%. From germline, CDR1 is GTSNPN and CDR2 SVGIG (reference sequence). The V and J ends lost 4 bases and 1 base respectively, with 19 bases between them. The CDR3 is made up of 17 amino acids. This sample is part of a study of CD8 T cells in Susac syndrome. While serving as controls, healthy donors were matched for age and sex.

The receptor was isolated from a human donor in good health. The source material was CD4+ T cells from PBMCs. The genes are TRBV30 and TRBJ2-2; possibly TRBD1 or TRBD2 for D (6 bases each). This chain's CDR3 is CAWTRWRGIRNTGELFF. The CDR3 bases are TGTGCCTGGACCCGATGGAGGGGGATCCGGAACACCGGGGAGCTGTTTTTT.